In this sample, the clone carrying this T cell receptor beta chain turned up a few times. The sample comes from a study of cytomegalovirus exposure and HLA in healthy donors. The PCR was carried out with 60 Vbeta primers and 13 Jbeta primers. Sequencing used immunoSEQ multiplex PCR; TCRdb keeps in-frame clones, though not all of them. The sample records approximately 100,000 clones, roughly 82% being singletons. From germline, CDR1 is MNHEY and CDR2 SVGAGI. The trim removed 5 bases at V and 4 bases at J, leaving 4 bases unmatched. This CDR3 contains 13 residues. This clonotype was sampled from a young woman in good health and CMV-seronegative. The sample comprised PBMCs. The chain recombines TRBV6-5 with TRBJ2-5, with TRBD2 matching over 7 bases. CDR3 in amino acids: CASSSGEVETQYF. CDR3 sequence (DNA): TGTGCCAGCAGTAGCGGGGAGGTAGAGACCCAGTACTTC.